This TCR beta chain came from a study of T cells after posttransplantation cyclophosphamide. General observations from the study: Recipient CMV seropositivity and CMV reactivation strongly tracked TRB clonality. Later post-transplant blood repertoires were often dominated by donor CD8+ memory clones. Skin or GI-infiltrating T cells shared few TRB sequences with blood.

Treatment was busulfan-fludarabine conditioning, a marrow graft, and cyclophosphamide on days +3 and +4. Here immunoSEQ multiplex PCR was the method, and the copy in TCRdb shows in-frame clones only, minus some. The table records some 4,100 clones without singletons, the ten largest covering 10% to 15%. This clone occurred many times. The target antigen is unknown. The CDR3 has 19 residues. The germline V gene has CDR1 LNHDA and CDR2 SQIVND (reference sequence). V was pared by 3 bases and J by 1 base, with 8 bases of the junction left unmatched. The input for sequencing was PBMCs, taken after allogeneic stem cell transplant with posttransplant cyclophosphamide. V is TRBV19 and J is TRBJ2-6; the match to TRBD1 covers 11 bases. This TCR came from a female patient aged 18-30 years who received an allogeneic stem cell transplant from an unrelated donor, was CMV-positive, and had acute GVHD only. The graft donor may have contributed some T cells. The chain's CDR3 is CASSMFGQGASSGANVLTF. DNA of the CDR3: TGTGCCAGTAGTATGTTTGGACAGGGGGCTTCTTCTGGGGCCAACGTCCTGACTTTC.